The 14 T cell receptor beta chains below come from one sample, sequenced in a study of regulatory T cells in long-lasting Graves disease. CDR3 regions were amplified by Arm-PCR using iRepertoire HTBI primers to build TCR beta libraries. From the multiplex PCR reads, TCRdb called clonotypes with MiXCR, one entry per CDR3 protein. The sample gives 600,000 to 650,000 distinct CDR3 sequences, less than 20% of which show up once; under 20% is in the top ten. Specified time point: newly diagnosed GD, antithyroid drugs for less than 3 months. The TCR library used RNA extracted from PBMCs. The sample was also linked to a second study, of T cells in Graves' hyperthyroidism and ophthalmopathy.

Sequenced here: peripheral blood mononuclear cells (PBMCs), sampled at new diagnosis, from a patient treated with antithyroid drugs. All receptors come from a woman in her 30s with Graves disease.

This clonotype was found many times. The chain has TRBV6-5 and TRBJ1-2; the D is unclear. V dropped 2 bases and J dropped 6 bases, with 10 bases sitting between them. The germline CDR1 and CDR2 sequences are MNHEY and SVGAGI. This CDR3 has 13 residues. CDR3 sequence reads: CASSYARWNGYTF. The CDR3, as DNA: TGTGCCAGCAGTTACGCGAGGTGGAATGGCTACACCTTC.

Written as DNA, the CDR3 is TGCGCCAGCAGTGATTGGGACAGGGGCGAAGAGACCCAGTACTTC. Its translation is CASSDWDRGEETQYF. The V gene is TRBV10-2, the J gene TRBJ2-5; TRBD1 matches at 10 bases. The CDR3 extends over 15 amino acids. Germline V gene lookup returns CDR1 WSHSY and CDR2 SAAADI. V gave up 3 bases and J gave up 3 bases; unmatched junction bases: 4.

This clonotype was detected only a few times. This chain's CDR3 is CASRGQGSVNEKLFF. In DNA form, the CDR3 reads TGTGCCAGCAGAGGACAGGGATCGGTAAATGAAAAACTGTTTTTT. This chain connects TRBV28 to TRBJ1-4; TRBD1 agrees at 8 bases. Germline loops: CDR1 MDHEN, CDR2 SYDVKM. Trimming took 6 bases from V and 5 from J; bases not matched to a gene: 8. The CDR3 sequence is 15 residues long.

Written as DNA, the CDR3 is TGTGCCAGTAGTTCCGGCACGCATGCGGGCGAGCAGTACTTC. Protein: CASSSGTHAGEQYF. The chain couples TRBV19 to TRBJ2-7; D may be TRBD2 (5 bases). V dropped 5 bases and J dropped 6 bases, with 17 bases sitting between them. Germline V gene data show CDR1 as LNHDA and CDR2 as SQIVND (reference sequence). This CDR3 has 14 amino acids.

This clonotype was seen repeatedly, ten times or more. V and J are TRBV6-1 and TRBJ1-1; a weak D match, TRBD1 (5 bases). This CDR3 comprises 13 residues. The V end was cut by 3 bases, the J end by 3 bases, with 8 bases between. Germline V gene sequence: CDR1 MNHNS, CDR2 SASEGT. The CDR3 protein is CASSEGGHTEAFF. CDR3 DNA sequence: TGTGCCAGCAGTGAGGGGGGACACACTGAAGCTTTCTTT.

This clonotype was detected ten times or more. The V call is TRBV12-3 or TRBV12-4, the J call TRBJ2-3; 7 bases are shared with TRBD1. V shed 6 bases and J 5 bases; nucleotides not matched to a gene: 11. The CDR3 covers 15 residues. CDR3 coding DNA: TGTGCCAGCAGGGACATATCGACAGGGTTAGATACGCAGTATTTT. This translates into CASRDISTGLDTQYF.

This clonotype was observed at least ten times. The gene calls are TRBV28 and TRBJ2-2; D perhaps matches TRBD1 (5 bases). Germline lookup yields CDR1 MDHEN and CDR2 SYDVKM. The CDR3 is 15 amino acids. V was pared by 5 bases and J by 2 bases, with 12 bases between. Here the CDR3 reads CASSTQGPNTGELFF. DNA for the CDR3: TGTGCCAGCAGTACGCAGGGTCCCAACACCGGGGAGCTGTTTTTT.

The table lists this clonotype with many counts. The J gene is TRBJ1-5, the V gene TRBV12-3 or TRBV12-4; tentative D call: TRBD1 (5 bases). V lost 5 bases and J 1 base, leaving 15 bases between the germline ends. The length of the CDR3 is 16 residues. The CDR3, as DNA: TGTGCCAGCAGTCCATCAACACGGGGGAGCAATCAGCCCCAGCATTTT. Its protein product is CASSPSTRGSNQPQHF.

This clonotype has ten or more counts. This sequence joins TRBV29-1 and TRBJ1-1, with TRBD1 matching 7 bases. J lost 0 bases, V lost 5 bases, and 9 bases had no gene match. This CDR3 is built from 15 residues. Per germline, CDR1 SQVTM and CDR2 ANQGSEA. CDR3 sequence: CSVNDRERMNTEAFF. In DNA form, the CDR3 reads TGCAGCGTTAACGACAGGGAGAGGATGAACACTGAAGCTTTCTTT.

This clonotype was counted a single time. The chain is built from TRBV6-1 and TRBJ2-7; maybe TRBD1 (6 bases). In germline, CDR1 is MNHNS, CDR2 SASEGT. Trimming removed 5 bases at V and 3 bases at J, with 14 bases between. CDR3 length: 14 residues. This chain's CDR3 is CASSPGHLFYEQYF. The CDR3 DNA reads as TGTGCCAGCAGTCCGGGACACCTTTTCTACGAGCAGTACTTC.

CDR3: CASKQGIGGNTIYF. Written as DNA, the CDR3 is TGTGCCAGCAAACAGGGTATAGGCGGAAACACCATATATTTT. The chain carries TRBV2 and TRBJ1-3, with a possible D match to TRBD1 (6 bases). CDR3 size: 14 residues. With 7 bases removed from V and 4 bases from J, the gap between germline ends came to 14 bases. CDR1 and CDR2 (germline): SNHLY, FYNNEI.

The chain links TRBV5-5 to TRBJ2-5, with TRBD2 matching over 15 bases. V trimming: 4 bases; J trimming: 5 bases; junction bases outside the gene matches: 12. Germline-derived CDR1 and CDR2 are SGHKS and YYEKEE (reference sequence). The CDR3 is made up of 18 amino acids. Here the CDR3 DNA reads TGTGCCAGCAGCCCGGGACTAGCGGGGGGACGGGTCTACGAGACCCAGTACTTC. Residues: CASSPGLAGGRVYETQYF.

The chain links TRBV7-3 to TRBJ2-6, with 9 bases that match TRBD2. The germline gives CDR1 SGHTA, CDR2 FQGTGA. J gave up 3 bases and V 4 bases, and 7 bases lay outside the gene matches. The CDR3 runs 17 residues. The CDR3 sequence is CASSWSSGMGGANVLTF. CDR3 nucleotides: TGTGCCAGCAGCTGGTCTAGCGGGATGGGTGGGGCCAACGTCCTGACTTTC.

This clonotype was picked up many times. The V and J genes are TRBV7-3 and TRBJ2-1; TRBD2 is a possible D gene (5 bases). The CDR3 consists of 15 residues. The germline V and J ends were trimmed by 2 bases and 8 bases, with 16 bases remaining between them. Germline CDR1 reads SGHTA; CDR2 reads FQGTGA. The CDR3 DNA reads TGTGCCAGCAGCTTATCCGCGGTCAACGGGGATGAGCAGTTCTTC. Amino acid sequence: CASSLSAVNGDEQFF.